Following are 13 T cell receptor beta chains from one sample sequenced in a study of early T cells in non-severe SARS-CoV-2 infection. One entry per CDR3 protein, called by TCRdb with MiXCR from the 5' RACE reads. Counted here are about 60,000 distinct CDR3 sequences, approximately 5.6% occurring once; the ten biggest clones make up 6% to 7%. The sequencing sample was made of whole blood. The origin of the receptors is an adult who was a healthcare worker with PCR-confirmed SARS-CoV-2 infection or an uninfected control (not recorded which).

This clonotype was picked up many times. The chain is built from TRBV6-1 and TRBJ1-5; perhaps TRBD1 as D (5 bases). V dropped 5 bases and J dropped 7 bases, with 21 bases sitting between them. Germline CDR1 reads MNHNS; CDR2 reads SASEGT. The CDR3 covers 16 residues. The CDR3 nucleotides read TGTGCCAGCAGTACACCCGGGACCGGGTTCCGACAGCCCCAGCATTTT. This sequence encodes CASSTPGTGFRQPQHF.

This clonotype was counted at least ten times. The chain has TRBV5-8 and TRBJ2-6; no clear D. Germline V gives CDR1 SGHTS, CDR2 YDEGEE. This CDR3 has 14 residues. V was clipped by 4 bases and J by 0 bases, with 5 bases between them. CDR3 in amino acids: CASSESSGANVLTF. Here the CDR3 DNA reads TGTGCCAGCAGCGAAAGCTCTGGGGCCAACGTCCTGACTTTC.

This clonotype was picked up many times. The chain recombines TRBV3-1 with TRBJ2-1; D unresolved. Germline CDR1 reads LGHDT; CDR2 reads YNNKEL (reference sequence). The V end lost 4 bases, the J end lost 2 bases, and 21 bases lay between the germline ends. This CDR3 has 18 amino acids. The CDR3 DNA is TGTGCCAGCAGCCCCCGTTCCCTAGGACGCGCCGCCTACAATGAGCAGTTCTTC. Translated, it gives CASSPRSLGRAAYNEQFF.

This clonotype was detected only a few times. This chain links TRBV7-2 with TRBJ2-3, with 13 nucleotides matching TRBD2. J lost 0 bases, V lost 5 bases, and 11 bases had no gene match. Germline CDR1 SGHTA, CDR2 FQGNSA. The CDR3 is 19 residues long. In nucleotides, the CDR3 is TGTGCCAGCAGCGGTCCGGGACTAGCGGGGTCCACTAGCACAGATACGCAGTATTTT. Protein product: CASSGPGLAGSTSTDTQYF.

This clonotype was observed a single time. One end of the junction does not line up with germline, which may come from a read error. The gene calls are TRBV7-6 and TRBJ2-5; D is uncertain. Per the germline V gene, CDR1 is SGHVS and CDR2 is FNYEAQ. CDR3 length: 15 residues. This CDR3 reads CVSSPHISLGETQYF. DNA for the CDR3: TGTGTCAGCAGCCCACACATATCCCTGGGGGAGACCCAGTACTTC.

In the case of this clonotype: At one end the junction does not follow the germline gene, possibly because of a read error. The chain uses TRBV6-2 or TRBV6-3 and TRBJ1-5, with no clear D. This CDR3 has 15 residues. The germline gives CDR1 MNHEY, CDR2 SVGEGT. CDR3 nucleotides: TGTGCCAGCGGTTACGGCGACACCTCAAATCAGCCCCAGCATTTT. Translated, it gives CASGYGDTSNQPQHF.

This clonotype was seen ten or more times. The chain links TRBV6-2 or TRBV6-3 to TRBJ2-7, with a tentative D call TRBD2 (5 bases). Germline CDR1 reads MNHEY; CDR2 reads SVGEGT. The length of the CDR3 is 16 residues. The V gene lost 2 bases and the J gene lost 1 base, with 15 bases spanning the gap. CDR3 region: CASSYERAFGSYEQYF. CDR3 DNA sequence: TGTGCCAGCAGTTACGAGAGGGCATTTGGATCCTACGAGCAGTACTTC.

At least ten counts were recorded for this clonotype. The chain has TRBV24-1 and TRBJ2-3; tentative D call: TRBD2 (6 bases). The CDR3 totals 16 residues. From germline, CDR1 is KGHDR and CDR2 SFDVKD. Trimming stripped 4 bases from V and 5 bases from J, with 18 bases between. For the CDR3, the DNA is TGTGCCACCAGTGAGGGCAGCGTCGGGAGTAGAGATACGCAGTATTTT. It encodes CATSEGSVGSRDTQYF.

This clonotype was counted a few times. The CDR3 loop is CASSPGGRLGGTNYGYTF. The CDR3 DNA sequence: TGCGCCAGCAGCCCCGGAGGGCGGCTGGGGGGAACTAACTATGGCTACACCTTC. The chain couples TRBV5-1 to TRBJ1-2; tentative D call: TRBD1 (5 bases). CDR1 is SGHRS and CDR2 is YFSETQ in the germline V gene. The germline V and J ends were trimmed by 4 bases and 0 bases, with 22 bases remaining between them. CDR3 length equals 18 residues.

This clonotype showed up many times. The chain links TRBV25-1 to TRBJ1-5, with D possibly TRBD1 on 5 matching bases. With 8 bases removed from V and 7 bases from J, the gap between germline ends came to 12 bases. Germline values: CDR1 MGHDK, CDR2 SYGVNS. The CDR3 spans 12 residues. DNA for the CDR3: TGTGCCAGCGTCGGGGCGAAACAGCCCCAGCATTTT. It is translated as CASVGAKQPQHF.

This clonotype has more than one count but fewer than ten. The CDR3 coding sequence is TGTGCCAGCAGTCGAGAAGGACAGGCCCTATATGGCTACACCTTC. It yields the protein CASSREGQALYGYTF. The chain has TRBV6-5 and TRBJ1-2; 7 bases are a match to TRBD1. Germline CDR1 MNHEY, CDR2 SVGAGI. After removal of 5 bases from V and 5 bases from J, the junction contained 11 bases not matched to a gene. This CDR3 is built from 15 residues.

This clonotype is medium-sized (0.01 to 0.1%) by share. The chain is built from TRBV11-2 and TRBJ1-1; D gene ambiguous. CDR3 size: 13 residues. Germline CDR1 and CDR2: SGHAT and FQNNGV. V was clipped by 6 bases and J by 1 base, with 9 bases between them. CDR3 nucleotide sequence: TGTGCCAGCAGGGGAGAGGAGAACACTGAAGCTTTCTTT. Amino acids: CASRGEENTEAFF.

In its sample, this clonotype was seen many times. The CDR3 here is CASSRNGGGYEQYF. The CDR3 DNA reads as TGTGCCAGCAGTCGTAACGGGGGGGGCTACGAGCAGTACTTC. The chain is built from TRBV27 and TRBJ2-7, with TRBD2 matching over 8 bases. The CDR3 consists of 14 residues. Germline CDR1 MNHEY, CDR2 SMNVEV (reference sequence). With V trimmed by 5 bases and J by 3 bases, 6 bases remained unmatched.